This TCR beta chain was found in a study of Ad26.COV2.S vaccination and SARS-CoV-2 variants. Findings and limits, study-wide: The TCR-based breadth and depth measures might underestimate overall T cell responses. Spike-specific responses of CD8+ and CD4+ T cells were reported to display substantial breadth after vaccination.

The CDR3 covers 15 residues. The V gene lost 4 bases and the J gene lost 3 bases, with 17 bases spanning the gap. Looked up from germline, CDR1 is SGHNT and CDR2 is YYREEE (reference sequence). This sample's treatment: roughly 18 received Ad26.COV2.S at low or high dose, single or two shots; 5 received placebo; per-sample allocation not given. It was on day 63 after the first vaccine or placebo injection that samples were taken. The shot given was an Ad26 vector that makes Wuhan-strain SARS-CoV-2 spike. Some clones are missing from TCRdb's copy, which holds only in-frame ones; the method was immunoSEQ multiplex PCR. The sample has roughly 380,000 clones; roughly 90% are singletons. Remarks on this clone: Its cognate antigen is unknown.

This sample comprised peripheral blood, obtained in a trial of Ad26.COV2.S vaccine versus placebo. This TCR came from a person between 18 and 60 years old who received the Ad26.COV2.S COVID-19 vaccine or a placebo. The chain combines TRBV5-4 with TRBJ2-7; D remains ambiguous. In DNA, the CDR3 is TGTGCCAGCAGCGGCTGGACGGACCAATACTACGAGCAGTACTTC. Amino acid sequence: CASSGWTDQYYEQYF.